These 24 T cell receptor beta chains originate from one sample sequenced in a study of T cells after yellow fever vaccination. TCRdb reprocessed the 5' RACE reads with MiXCR, giving one entry per CDR3 protein. The sample carries approximately 600,000 distinct CDR3 sequences, 10% to 15% recorded once. The material sequenced was PBMCs, taken on the day of the yellow fever booster vaccination. These receptors were taken from a man aged 25 to 45 who received the YFV17D yellow fever vaccine.

On this clonotype: One end of the junction does not line up with germline, which may come from a read error. The chain has TRBV20-1 and TRBJ1-6; tentatively, D is TRBD1 (6 bases). The CDR3 sequence is 15 residues long. The germline gives CDR1 DFQATT, CDR2 SNEGSKA (reference sequence). CDR3 loop: CSARNPGHPNSPLHF. CDR3 DNA sequence: TGTAGTGCTAGGAATCCGGGACACCCTAATTCACCCCTCCACTTT.

This clonotype occurred a few times. V gene TRBV7-2 combines with J gene TRBJ2-5; weak D call: TRBD2 (6 bases). The CDR3 sequence is 14 residues long. With 8 bases removed from V and 3 bases from J, the gap between germline ends came to 16 bases. The germline CDR1 and CDR2 sequences are SGHTA and FQGNSA. The CDR3 DNA reads TGTGCCAGCGCATCTTTTAGCGGTGAAGAGACCCAGTACTTC. Its translation is CASASFSGEETQYF.

The chain has TRBV20-1 and TRBJ2-3, with 14 bases lining up with TRBD2. V lost 1 base and J lost 6; bases outside the gene matches: 9. Per the germline V gene, CDR1 is DFQATT and CDR2 is SNEGSKA (reference sequence). The CDR3 is 17 residues long. The CDR3 DNA sequence: TGCAGTGCTAGAGCCCGACTAGCGGGAGGGATATGGGATACGCAGTATTTT. Encoded protein: CSARARLAGGIWDTQYF.

This clonotype has more than one count but fewer than ten. This chain joins TRBV29-1 and TRBJ2-1; tentative D call: TRBD2 (6 bases). The germline gives CDR1 SQVTM, CDR2 ANQGSEA. CDR3 size: 11 residues. V gave up 8 bases and J gave up 7 bases, with 12 bases separating them. The CDR3 nucleotides read TGCAGCTCGGGACTTGGGAATGAGCAGTTCTTC. Amino acids: CSSGLGNEQFF.

This clonotype was detected a few times. The chain joins TRBV25-1 to TRBJ2-5; weak D call: TRBD2 (6 bases). Germline-derived CDR1 and CDR2 are MGHDK and SYGVNS. CDR3 length: 14 amino acids. Deletions cut 2 bases from V and 5 bases from J, with 12 bases between. The CDR3 DNA reads TGTGCCAGCAGTGAAGCGGGGAGTAGTGAGACCCAGTACTTC. Translating it yields CASSEAGSSETQYF.

The gene calls are TRBV19 and TRBJ2-1; no clear D gene. The V end was cut by 5 bases, the J end by 0 bases, with 5 bases between. Germline-derived CDR1 and CDR2 are LNHDA and SQIVND (reference sequence). The CDR3 sequence is 13 residues long. CDR3 coding DNA: TGTGCCAGTAGTGAAGGCTCCTACAATGAGCAGTTCTTC. This gives the protein CASSEGSYNEQFF.

The chain joins TRBV7-2 to TRBJ2-5; D might be TRBD1 (6 bases). The V and J ends lost 1 base and 4 bases respectively, with 13 bases between them. The CDR3 covers 15 residues. The germline CDR1 and CDR2 sequences are SGHTA and FQGNSA. As DNA, the CDR3 is TGTGCCAGCAGCTTAGGGATCCGGGACATAGAGACCCAGTACTTC. It yields the protein CASSLGIRDIETQYF.

Only a few counts were recorded for this clonotype. This chain links TRBV6-1 with TRBJ2-7; possibly TRBD2 for D (6 bases). CDR1 and CDR2 from the germline V gene are MNHNS and SASEGT. The ends were cut back, 6 bases at V and 6 bases at J, with 15 bases in the middle. This CDR3 contains 13 residues. CDR3 sequence reads: CASSQYQGGEQYF. CDR3 bases: TGTGCCAGCAGCCAATATCAGGGAGGCGAGCAGTACTTC.

The chain recombines TRBV12-3 or TRBV12-4 with TRBJ1-6; D is perhaps TRBD1 (6 bases). V lost 7 bases to trimming and J lost 7 bases, with 11 bases between them. The CDR3 sequence is 13 residues long. The CDR3 region has the DNA TGTGCCAGCACGGGGGGCAGGAATTCACCCCTCCACTTT. It codes for CASTGGRNSPLHF.

This chain connects TRBV4-3 to TRBJ2-3, with D unresolved. This CDR3 spans 15 amino acids. With 0 bases removed from V and 2 bases from J, the gap between germline ends came to 9 bases. The germline V gene encodes CDR1 LGHNA and CDR2 YSLEER. The CDR3 sequence: CASSQDRSYTDTQYF. The CDR3 nucleotides are TGCGCCAGCAGCCAAGATCGTAGTTACACAGATACGCAGTATTTT.

This clonotype was counted only a few times. The chain links TRBV7-2 to TRBJ2-5; 7 nucleotides align to TRBD1. The V gene end was trimmed by 2 bases and the J gene end by 4 bases; junction bases not matched to a gene: 7. This CDR3 is built from 15 residues. The V gene's germline CDR1 is SGHTA and CDR2 FQGNSA. Here the CDR3 DNA reads TGTGCCAGCAGCTTAAATATAGACAGGGCAGAGACCCAGTACTTC. Protein: CASSLNIDRAETQYF.

The chain couples TRBV5-5 to TRBJ2-2; possible D gene TRBD2, 6 bases. This CDR3 has 15 residues. Germline CDR1 and CDR2: SGHKS and YYEKEE (reference sequence). Deletions cut 2 bases from V and 5 bases from J, with 13 bases between. The CDR3, as DNA: TGTGCCAGCAGCTTCGAAGGGGCGGGGACCGGGGAGCTGTTTTTT. Translation gives CASSFEGAGTGELFF.

This clonotype has more than one count but fewer than ten. The J gene is TRBJ2-7, the V gene TRBV27; no firm D call. CDR1 MNHEY and CDR2 SMNVEV come from the germline V gene (reference sequence). The V and J ends lost 8 bases and 4 bases respectively, with 15 bases between them. The CDR3 is 13 residues long. The CDR3 spells CASGVSSPYEQYF. The CDR3 region has the DNA TGTGCCAGCGGTGTCAGTTCCCCTTACGAGCAGTACTTC.

The chain has TRBV25-1 and TRBJ2-5, with D perhaps assigned TRBD1 or TRBD2 (6 bases each). Trimming shortened V by 3 bases and J by 5 bases, and 16 bases separated the two germline ends. The CDR3 has 15 amino acids. The germline V gene encodes CDR1 MGHDK and CDR2 SYGVNS. Here the CDR3 reads CASSEEGVSWETQYF. The CDR3 DNA sequence: TGTGCCAGCAGTGAGGAGGGGGTGTCTTGGGAGACCCAGTACTTC.

There are a few counts of this clonotype. This chain connects TRBV7-2 to TRBJ2-7; D gene uncertain. Deletions cut 8 bases from V and 3 bases from J, with 14 bases between. From germline, CDR1 is SGHTA and CDR2 FQGNSA. The CDR3 consists of 13 residues. CDR3 protein: CASGVDQNYEQYF. CDR3 bases: TGTGCCAGCGGCGTCGACCAGAACTACGAGCAGTACTTC.

The gene calls are TRBV18 and TRBJ2-1; TRBD1 might be the D (5 bases). The germline V gene encodes CDR1 KGHSH and CDR2 LQKENI. With 4 bases removed from V and 2 bases from J, the gap between germline ends came to 15 bases. The CDR3 runs to 16 residues. The DNA for the CDR3 is TGTGCCAGCTCACGAAGAGATAGGGGAACCTACAATGAGCAGTTCTTC. Residues: CASSRRDRGTYNEQFF.

This clonotype occurred a few times. The V call is TRBV9, the J call TRBJ2-3, with TRBD1 matching over 11 bases. V lost 4 bases, J lost 4 bases, and 5 bases stayed unmatched. CDR3 length equals 15 residues. Germline V gene lookup returns CDR1 SGDLS and CDR2 YYNGEE. CDR3 DNA sequence: TGTGCCAGCAGCATCCGGACAGGGGGCTCAGATACGCAGTATTTT. Amino acids: CASSIRTGGSDTQYF.

A note on this clonotype: An end of the junction does not agree with germline; a read error may underlie this. The genes are TRBV20-1 and TRBJ2-7; TRBD2 matches 11 bases. This CDR3 comprises 15 residues. The germline V gene encodes CDR1 DFQATT and CDR2 SNEGSKA (reference sequence). The CDR3 region has the DNA TGCAGTGCTAGATCTGGGACTAGCGGATCCTGCGAGCAGTACTTC. Amino acid sequence: CSARSGTSGSCEQYF.

This clonotype was observed a handful of times. The rearrangement joins TRBV6-5 to TRBJ1-1; D remains ambiguous. Trimming left V 4 bases short and J 8 bases short, with 11 bases between. This CDR3 comprises 12 residues. Germline CDR1 MNHEY, CDR2 SVGAGI. CDR3 amino acids: CASSSRAREAFF. Here the CDR3 DNA reads TGTGCCAGCAGTTCACGGGCGAGAGAAGCTTTCTTT.

In this sample, this clonotype turned up a few times. The chain has TRBV5-1 and TRBJ2-3, with 8 bases that match TRBD1. Germline V lookup: CDR1 SGHRS, CDR2 YFSETQ. This CDR3 contains 17 residues. Unmatched junction bases numbered 7, after V lost 1 base and J lost 0 bases. CDR3: CASSLRAGGPSTDTQYF. The CDR3 DNA reads TGCGCCAGCAGCTTGCGGGCAGGGGGCCCTAGCACAGATACGCAGTATTTT.

The J gene is TRBJ2-1, the V gene TRBV10-3, with 10 bases fitting TRBD2. Germline V CDR1 and CDR2: ENHRY, SYGVKD. The CDR3 is made up of 19 amino acids. Germline trimming cut 4 bases from V and 1 base from J; bases unmatched to any gene: 13. In DNA, the CDR3 is TGTGCCATCAGTGCTCCCCCGGCTAGCGGGAGTACTTCCTACAATGAGCAGTTCTTC. This sequence encodes CAISAPPASGSTSYNEQFF.

This clonotype turned up a few times. This CDR3 is CSVKNPQTGTSTDTQYF. CDR3 bases: TGCAGCGTCAAAAACCCCCAGACAGGGACAAGCACAGATACGCAGTATTTT. V and J are TRBV29-1 and TRBJ2-3, with 7 nucleotides matching TRBD1. The junction had 15 bases not matched to a gene; V was cut back by 6 bases and J by 0 bases. This CDR3 spans 17 amino acids. CDR1 SQVTM and CDR2 ANQGSEA come from the germline V gene.

The sample holds a few counts of this clonotype. This chain uses TRBV20-1 with TRBJ2-3; 7 bases align to TRBD2. V dropped 3 bases and J dropped 0; count of bases not matched to a gene: 6. Germline assignment: CDR1 DFQATT and CDR2 SNEGSKA (reference sequence). The CDR3 is made up of 15 amino acids. CDR3 DNA: TGCAGTGCTAGCGAACCTAGCGGTAGCACAGATACGCAGTATTTT. It encodes CSASEPSGSTDTQYF.

The chain is built from TRBV7-6 and TRBJ1-2; D unclear. This CDR3 is built from 16 residues. Germline V lookup: CDR1 SGHVS, CDR2 FNYEAQ. Trimming removed 5 bases from V and 0 bases from J, with 16 bases in between. CDR3 nucleotides: TGTGCCAGCAGCCCGTTGTCCAGAGTAGCTAACTATGGCTACACCTTC. It yields the protein CASSPLSRVANYGYTF.